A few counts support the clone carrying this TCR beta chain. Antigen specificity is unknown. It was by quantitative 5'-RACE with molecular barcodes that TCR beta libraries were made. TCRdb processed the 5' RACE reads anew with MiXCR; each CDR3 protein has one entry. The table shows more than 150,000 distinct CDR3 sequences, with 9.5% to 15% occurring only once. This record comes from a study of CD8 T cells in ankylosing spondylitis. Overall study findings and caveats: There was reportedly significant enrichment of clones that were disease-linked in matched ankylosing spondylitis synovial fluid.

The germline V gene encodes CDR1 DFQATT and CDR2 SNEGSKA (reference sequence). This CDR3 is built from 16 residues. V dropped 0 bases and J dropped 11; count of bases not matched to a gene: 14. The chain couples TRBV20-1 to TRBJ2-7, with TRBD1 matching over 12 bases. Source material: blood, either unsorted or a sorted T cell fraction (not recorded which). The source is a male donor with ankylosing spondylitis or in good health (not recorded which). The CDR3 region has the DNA TGCAGTGCTAGAGATCCTCAAGGGACAGGGGGCATGGTGGAGTACTTC. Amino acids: CSARDPQGTGGMVEYF.